Below are 32 T cell receptor beta chains sequenced from a single sample in a study of shared clonotypes between healthy human individuals. Some clones are missing from TCRdb's copy, which holds only in-frame ones; the method was immunoSEQ multiplex PCR. In the table there are about 490,000 clones, over 75% of which are singletons. Sequencing was done on a sample of PBMCs. The receptors originated from a woman in her forties in good health. Some clones in this sample may be carry-over from other donors' samples.

The table lists this clone with a few counts. A read error is the likely source, as a far larger clone sits one nucleotide away. The gene calls are TRBV5-5 and TRBJ1-1, with 7 positions matching TRBD1. The CDR3 is 13 amino acids. Germline V gene sequence: CDR1 SGHKS, CDR2 YYEKEE (reference sequence). CDR3 nucleotides: TGTGCCGGCAGCTGGACAGGGAACACTGAAGCTTTCTTT. This encodes CAGSWTGNTEAFF.

The chain joins TRBV4-2 to TRBJ2-3; 9 nucleotides agree with TRBD2. The germline gives CDR1 LGHNA, CDR2 YNFKEQ. The CDR3 contains 17 residues. The trim removed 5 bases at V and 0 bases at J, leaving 9 bases unmatched. CDR3 region: CASSLLAGITSTDTQYF. DNA of the CDR3: TGTGCCAGCAGCTTACTAGCGGGCATTACTAGCACAGATACGCAGTATTTT.

This chain uses TRBV19 with TRBJ1-1; no firm D call. V lost 1 base to trimming and J lost 3 bases, with 6 bases between them. Germline CDR1 reads LNHDA; CDR2 reads SQIVND (reference sequence). The CDR3 is 13 residues long. The CDR3 bases are TGTGCCAGTAGTATAGTCCGGGACACTGAAGCTTTCTTT. This sequence encodes CASSIVRDTEAFF.

The chain is built from TRBV10-2 and TRBJ2-1; no clear D gene. The CDR3 is 11 residues long. The germline gives CDR1 WSHSY, CDR2 SAAADI. V lost 5 bases, J lost 5 bases, and 4 bases lay in between. The chain's CDR3 is CASSTNNEQFF. The CDR3 DNA sequence: TGCGCCAGCAGTACTAACAATGAGCAGTTCTTC.

The CDR3 is CSVGARGNTGELFF. The CDR3 DNA reads as TGCAGCGTTGGGGCCCGAGGAAACACCGGGGAGCTGTTTTTT. The gene calls are TRBV29-1 and TRBJ2-2; unclear D gene. The CDR3 contains 14 residues. Germline CDR1 is SQVTM and CDR2 is ANQGSEA. Trimming pared 4 bases from V and 2 bases from J, leaving 11 bases between.

The gene calls are TRBV10-3 and TRBJ2-1, with D unclear. Germline V gene sequence: CDR1 ENHRY, CDR2 SYGVKD. CDR3 length equals 13 residues. V was shortened by 2 bases and J by 12 bases, with 14 bases between the two germline ends. CDR3 nucleotide sequence: TGTGCCATCAGTGAGGCGTCCGACGGAGTGCAGTTCTTC. Translation gives CAISEASDGVQFF.

V gene TRBV7-9 combines with J gene TRBJ2-7; 7 positions agree with TRBD1. V shed 6 bases and J 2 bases; nucleotides not matched to a gene: 1. CDR1 and CDR2 (germline): SEHNR, FQNEAQ (reference sequence). The CDR3 covers 12 residues. The CDR3 DNA is TGTGCCAGCAGTCAGGGGGCCTACGAGCAGTACTTC. This codes for CASSQGAYEQYF. Drawing the rest from reference TRBV7-9 and TRBJ2-7, the complete variable domain is DTGVSQNPRHKITKRGQNVTFRCDPISEHNRLYWYRQTLGQGPEFLTYFQNEAQLEKSRLLSDRFSAERPKGSFSTLEIQRTEQGDSAMYLCASSQGAYEQYFGPGTRLTVT.

The rearrangement links TRBV18 to TRBJ1-2, with 7 bases lining up with TRBD1. V was pared by 2 bases and J by 0 bases, with 0 bases of the junction left unmatched. CDR1 KGHSH and CDR2 LQKENI come from the germline V gene. The CDR3 sequence is 14 residues long. CDR3 amino acids: CASSPGQANYGYTF. CDR3 nucleotide sequence: TGTGCCAGCTCACCAGGACAGGCTAACTATGGCTACACCTTC.

The rearrangement links TRBV28 to TRBJ1-5, with 8 nucleotides matching TRBD1. This CDR3 is built from 18 residues. Germline V gene data show CDR1 as MDHEN and CDR2 as SYDVKM. Unmatched junction bases numbered 15, after V lost 6 bases and J lost 2 bases. CDR3 nucleotide sequence: TGTGCCAGCAGCCCCGGGGGGGCCGGACAGGGAGGCAATCAGCCCCAGCATTTT. Encoded protein: CASSPGGAGQGGNQPQHF.

On this clone: The likely explanation is a read error, given a far larger clone one base away. This sequence joins TRBV28 and TRBJ2-7; 9 bases fit TRBD1. The germline V gene encodes CDR1 MDHEN and CDR2 SYDVKM. This CDR3 comprises 15 residues. CDR3 DNA sequence: TGTGCCAGCAGTTTACTCTCGACAGGGGGGGATGAGCAGCACTTC. Translated, it gives CASSLLSTGGDEQHF. The full variable domain, its missing parts supplied by reference TRBV28 and TRBJ2-7, is DVKVTQSSRYLVKRTGEKVFLECVQDMDHENMFWYRQDPGLGLRLIYFSYDVKMKEKGDIPEGYSVSREKKERFSLILESASTNQTSMYLCASSLLSTGGDEQHFGPGTRLTVT.

This clone appeared once. The V gene is TRBV30, the J gene TRBJ1-1; 8 bases line up with TRBD1. The junction had 10 bases not matched to a gene; V was cut back by 8 bases and J by 5 bases. CDR3 length: 13 residues. Germline V gene sequence: CDR1 GTSNPN, CDR2 SVGIG (reference sequence). The CDR3 region is CARDQGAVTEAFF. Written as DNA, the CDR3 is TGTGCCCGGGACCAGGGGGCGGTGACTGAAGCTTTCTTT.

Concerning this clone itself: This likely reflects a read error, since a far larger clone is one base away. Since no conserved phenylalanine or tryptophan closes the CDR3, a read error is the likely cause. The chain carries TRBV6-1 and TRBJ1-2; D call uncertain. V gave up 4 bases and J gave up 7 bases, with 10 bases separating them. This CDR3 spans 12 amino acids. Germline V gene data show CDR1 as MNHNS and CDR2 as SASEGT. In DNA, the CDR3 is TGTGCCAGCAGTGCCAGGATGGGTGGCTACACCCTC. Protein: CASSARMGGYTL.

The CDR3 loop is CASSIRRREGYEQYF. CDR3 coding DNA: TGTGCCAGTAGTATAAGGCGGCGGGAGGGCTACGAGCAGTACTTC. The rearrangement uses TRBV19 and TRBJ2-7, with 9 bases lining up with TRBD2. The CDR3 contains 15 residues. Unmatched junction bases numbered 5, after V lost 2 bases and J lost 3 bases. CDR1 and CDR2 (germline): LNHDA, SQIVND (reference sequence). Full variable domain (missing parts from reference TRBV19 and TRBJ2-7): DGGITQSPKYLFRKEGQNVTLSCEQNLNHDAMYWYRQDPGQGLRLIYYSQIVNDFQKGDIAEGYSVSREKKESFPLTVTSAQKNPTAFYLCASSIRRREGYEQYFGPGTRLTVT.

This chain uses TRBV28 with TRBJ2-1, with 9 bases that match TRBD2. Germline V gene lookup returns CDR1 MDHEN and CDR2 SYDVKM. The ends lost 2 bases at V and 5 bases at J; junction bases unmatched: 1. This CDR3 is built from 14 residues. This CDR3 reads CASSLIAGDNEQFF. In DNA, the CDR3 is TGTGCCAGCAGTTTAATAGCGGGGGACAATGAGCAGTTCTTC.

The chain joins TRBV14 to TRBJ2-2; D is ambiguous. The CDR3 covers 13 residues. Germline loops: CDR1 SGHDN, CDR2 FVKESK. The chain's CDR3 is CAVGGVNTGELFF. The CDR3 nucleotides read TGTGCAGTGGGTGGCGTGAACACCGGGGAGCTGTTTTTT.

The V call is TRBV30, the J call TRBJ2-2, with D tentatively TRBD2 (6 bases). V lost 2 bases, J lost 0 bases, and 10 bases lay in between. The length of the CDR3 is 15 residues. In germline, CDR1 is GTSNPN, CDR2 SVGIG (reference sequence). CDR3 bases: TGTGCCTGGAGTACGGGAGTTTCGAACACCGGGGAGCTGTTTTTT. This translates into CAWSTGVSNTGELFF.

About this clone: A single base is all that separates this from a far larger clone, so a read error is likely. Other DNA sequences in this specimen translate into the identical CDR3. V usage is TRBV5-4 and J usage is TRBJ1-2; possible D gene TRBD1, 6 bases. The CDR3 consists of 15 residues. Germline V gene lookup returns CDR1 SGHNT and CDR2 YYREEE (reference sequence). In DNA form, the CDR3 reads TGTGCCAGTAGCTTGGGGGGGGCGGCGAACTATGGCTACACCTTC. Protein sequence: CASSLGGAANYGYTF.

This clone turned up a few times. This chain uses TRBV19 with TRBJ2-1; D may be TRBD2 (5 bases). Germline V gives CDR1 LNHDA, CDR2 SQIVND (reference sequence). This CDR3 spans 14 amino acids. Trimming left V 5 bases short and J 4 bases short, with 12 bases between. CDR3 bases: TGTGCCAGTAGTCCCTGGACTGAGTACAATGAGCAGTTCTTC. It specifies CASSPWTEYNEQFF.

This clone appeared a few times. This chain connects TRBV5-4 to TRBJ1-1; D unresolved. V shed 2 bases and J shed 3 bases, with 11 bases lying between them. Germline loops: CDR1 SGHNT, CDR2 YYREEE (reference sequence). This CDR3 has 14 residues. In DNA, the CDR3 is TGTGCCAGCAGCTTAGCGGGCAGCCACACTGAAGCTTTCTTT. This translates into CASSLAGSHTEAFF.

The CDR3: CASSPLSWSAGYF. The CDR3 DNA reads TGTGCCAGCTCACCTCTGTCTTGGTCTGCGGGATACTTC. The chain recombines TRBV18 with TRBJ2-7, with D possibly matching TRBD2 (6 bases). The CDR3 consists of 13 residues. Germline loops: CDR1 KGHSH, CDR2 LQKENI. V was trimmed by 3 bases and J by 13 bases, leaving 19 bases between them.

The chain has TRBV4-3 and TRBJ2-7, with TRBD2 matching 10 bases. The ends lost 1 base at V and 4 bases at J; junction bases unmatched: 7. Germline CDR1 and CDR2: LGHNA and YSLEER. CDR3 length: 16 residues. Here the CDR3 DNA reads TGCGCCAGCAGCCAAGCCCACTGGACTAGCGGATACGAGCAGTACTTC. Translating gives CASSQAHWTSGYEQYF.

A note on this clone: This likely reflects a read error, since a far larger clone is one base away. The chain couples TRBV2 to TRBJ1-5, with D unclear. With 2 bases removed from V and 6 bases from J, the gap between germline ends came to 11 bases. The CDR3 covers 14 residues. Germline CDR1 SNHLY, CDR2 FYNNEI. For the CDR3, the DNA is TGTGCCAGCAGTGAATATGGGTTGGCTCAGCCCCAGCATTTT. It specifies CASSEYGLAQPQHF. The variable domain in full, with the rest retrieved from reference TRBV2 and TRBJ1-5, is EPEVTQTPSHQVTQMGQEVILRCVPISNHLYFYWYRQILGQKVEFLVSFYNNEISEKSEIFDDQFSVERPDGSNFTLKIRSTKLEDSAMYFCASSEYGLAQPQHFGDGTRLSIL.

This clone has a single count. V is TRBV2 and J is TRBJ2-7; D remains unclear. The CDR3 has 13 residues. Trimming removed 4 bases from V and 6 bases from J, with 13 bases in between. Germline values: CDR1 SNHLY, CDR2 FYNNEI. This CDR3 reads CASSACQVCEQYF. DNA of the CDR3: TGTGCCAGCAGTGCTTGCCAAGTTTGCGAGCAGTACTTC.

The chain recombines TRBV6-5 with TRBJ2-3; D is undetermined. Between the trimmed V and J ends, which lost 6 bases and 1 base, there was a span of 8 bases. The length of the CDR3 is 13 residues. The germline V gene has CDR1 MNHEY and CDR2 SVGAGI. The CDR3 DNA reads as TGTGCCAGCAGCCCGACTGGCACAGATACGCAGTATTTT. Encoded protein: CASSPTGTDTQYF.

Notes on this clone: The sample contains more than one DNA sequence encoding this CDR3. V is TRBV18 and J is TRBJ2-7; perhaps D is TRBD1 or TRBD2 (5 bases each). Trimming removed 6 bases at V and 1 base at J, with 10 bases between. In germline, CDR1 is KGHSH, CDR2 LQKENI. There are 13 residues in the CDR3. CDR3: CASSPGASYEQYF. CDR3 sequence (DNA): TGTGCCAGCTCCCCCGGGGCATCCTACGAGCAGTACTTC.

The rearrangement uses TRBV7-5 and TRBJ1-1. TRBV7-5 corresponds to a pseudogene. The CDR3 is made up of 14 amino acids. As DNA, the CDR3 is TGTGCCAGCAGCTTAGCGGGCAGCCACACTGAAGCTTTCTTT. The encoded protein is CASSLAGSHTEAFF.

This rearrangement joins TRBV7-2 to TRBJ2-7, with 8 bases fitting TRBD1. The germline gives CDR1 SGHTA, CDR2 FQGNSA. The CDR3 loop spans 14 amino acids. With V trimmed by 5 bases and J by 0 bases, 3 bases remained unmatched. The DNA of the CDR3 is TGTGCCAGCAGCCGGGACAGGAGCTCCTACGAGCAGTACTTC. Its protein is CASSRDRSSYEQYF.

V gene TRBV7-2 combines with J gene TRBJ2-7; D ambiguous. The CDR3 covers 13 residues. Germline V gives CDR1 SGHTA, CDR2 FQGNSA. Trimming pared 5 bases from V and 2 bases from J, leaving 10 bases between. The CDR3 sequence is CASSPDLTYEQYF. The CDR3 DNA reads as TGTGCCAGCAGCCCGGACCTTACCTACGAGCAGTACTTC. The full variable domain, completed using reference TRBV7-2 and TRBJ2-7, is GAGVSQSPSNKVTEKGKDVELRCDPISGHTALYWYRQSLGQGLEFLIYFQGNSAPDKSGLPSDRFSAERTGGSVSTLTIQRTQQEDSAVYLCASSPDLTYEQYFGPGTRLTVT.

This CDR3 reads CASSLIAGVGTDTQYF. The CDR3 region has the DNA TGTGCCAGCAGCTTAATAGCGGGAGTGGGCACAGATACGCAGTATTTT. This chain connects TRBV7-2 to TRBJ2-3, with 9 positions matching TRBD2. Germline V gene data show CDR1 as SGHTA and CDR2 as FQGNSA. The CDR3 has 16 amino acids. After removal of 2 bases from V and 1 base from J, the junction contained 4 bases not matched to a gene.

The CDR3 here is CASKETSPYNEQFF. The CDR3 DNA reads TGTGCCAGTAAAGAGACTAGCCCTTACAATGAGCAGTTCTTC. The chain is built from TRBV6-6 and TRBJ2-1; 7 bases align to TRBD2. Trimming cost V 9 bases and J 4 bases; bases outside gene matches: 9. The CDR3 runs to 14 residues. Germline V gene sequence: CDR1 MNHNY, CDR2 SVGAGI (reference sequence).

This rearrangement joins TRBV7-9 to TRBJ2-5, with 8 bases aligning to TRBD1. CDR3 length equals 13 residues. CDR1 and CDR2 from the germline V gene are SEHNR and FQNEAQ (reference sequence). V shed 4 bases, J shed 5 bases, and the junction held 3 bases outside the gene matches. The CDR3 loop is CASSSNRGETQYF. CDR3 DNA sequence: TGTGCCAGCAGCTCAAACAGGGGGGAGACCCAGTACTTC.

The chain employs TRBV5-1 and TRBJ1-1; 8 nucleotides align to TRBD1. The CDR3 runs 14 residues. CDR1 SGHRS and CDR2 YFSETQ come from the germline V gene. V shed 4 bases, J shed 4 bases, and the junction held 6 bases outside the gene matches. CDR3 coding DNA: TGCGCCAGCAGCGAGGACAGGGTGGGCACTGAAGCTTTCTTT. It specifies CASSEDRVGTEAFF.